This TCR beta chain originates from a study of T cell responses to AZD1222 COVID-19 vaccine. Germline V gene sequence: CDR1 SGDLS, CDR2 YYNGEE. V was pared by 0 bases and J by 0 bases, with 4 bases between. The CDR3 runs to 14 residues. TCRdb keeps only in-frame clones here, not all; method: immunoSEQ multiplex PCR. The sample lists about 140,000 clones; approximately 89% were seen once. This specimen consisted of peripheral blood, obtained on day 0 of AZD1222 vaccination. The sequence came from an adult in good health. This sequence joins TRBV9 and TRBJ1-5, with D unresolved. Written as DNA, the CDR3 is TGTGCCAGCAGCGTAGACAGTAGCAATCAGCCCCAGCATTTT. Its translation is CASSVDSSNQPQHF.